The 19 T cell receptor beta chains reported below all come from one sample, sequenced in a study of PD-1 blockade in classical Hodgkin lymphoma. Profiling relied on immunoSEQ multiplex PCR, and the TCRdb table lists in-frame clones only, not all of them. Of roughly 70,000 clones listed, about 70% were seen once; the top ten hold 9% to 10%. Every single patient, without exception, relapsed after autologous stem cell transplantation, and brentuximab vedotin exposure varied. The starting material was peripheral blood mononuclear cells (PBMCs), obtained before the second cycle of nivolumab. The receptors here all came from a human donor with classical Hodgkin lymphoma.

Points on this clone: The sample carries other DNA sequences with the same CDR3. The CDR3 DNA follows: TGTGCCAGCAGCTCGGACCGCGGGCCTTATGGCTACACCTTC. It is translated as CASSSDRGPYGYTF. The gene calls are TRBV7-2 and TRBJ1-2; D gene unclear. The CDR3 totals 14 residues. Germline V gene sequence: CDR1 SGHTA, CDR2 FQGNSA. V was clipped by 4 bases and J by 5 bases, with 14 bases between them.

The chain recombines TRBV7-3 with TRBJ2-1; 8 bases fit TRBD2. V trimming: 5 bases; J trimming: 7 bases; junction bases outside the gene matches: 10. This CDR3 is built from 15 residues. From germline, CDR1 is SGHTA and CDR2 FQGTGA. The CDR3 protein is CASSPLAGGSNEQFF. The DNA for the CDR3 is TGTGCCAGCAGCCCGCTGGCGGGAGGATCGAATGAGCAGTTCTTC. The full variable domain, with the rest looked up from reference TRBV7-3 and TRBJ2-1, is GAGVSQTPSNKVTEKGKYVELRCDPISGHTALYWYRQSLGQGPEFLIYFQGTGAADDSGLPNDRFFAVRPEGSVSTLKIQRTERGDSAVYLCASSPLAGGSNEQFFGPGTRLTVL.

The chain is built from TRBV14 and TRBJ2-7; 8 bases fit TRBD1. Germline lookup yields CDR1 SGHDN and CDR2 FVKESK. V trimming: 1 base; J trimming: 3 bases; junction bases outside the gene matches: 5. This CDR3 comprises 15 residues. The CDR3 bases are TGTGCCAGCAGCCAAGTACAGGGGGTAGGCTACGAGCAGTACTTC. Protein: CASSQVQGVGYEQYF.

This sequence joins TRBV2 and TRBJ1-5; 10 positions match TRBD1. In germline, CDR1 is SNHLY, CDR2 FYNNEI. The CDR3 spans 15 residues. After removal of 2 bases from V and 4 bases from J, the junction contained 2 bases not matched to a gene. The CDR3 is CASSEMDRGNQPQHF. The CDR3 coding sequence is TGTGCCAGCAGTGAAATGGACAGGGGGAATCAGCCCCAGCATTTT. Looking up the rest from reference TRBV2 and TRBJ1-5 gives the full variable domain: EPEVTQTPSHQVTQMGQEVILRCVPISNHLYFYWYRQILGQKVEFLVSFYNNEISEKSEIFDDQFSVERPDGSNFTLKIRSTKLEDSAMYFCASSEMDRGNQPQHFGDGTRLSIL.

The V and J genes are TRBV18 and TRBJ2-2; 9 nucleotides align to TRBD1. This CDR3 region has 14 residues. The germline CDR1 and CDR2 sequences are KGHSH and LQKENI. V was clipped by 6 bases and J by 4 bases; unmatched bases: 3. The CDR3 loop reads CASSVTGGTGELFF. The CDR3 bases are TGTGCCAGCTCCGTGACAGGGGGCACCGGGGAGCTGTTTTTT.

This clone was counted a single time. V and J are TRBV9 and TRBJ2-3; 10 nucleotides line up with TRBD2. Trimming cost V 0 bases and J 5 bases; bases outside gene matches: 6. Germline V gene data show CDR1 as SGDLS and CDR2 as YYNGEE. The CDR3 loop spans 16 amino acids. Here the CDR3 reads CASSVGSGGAGDTQYF. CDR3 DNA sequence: TGTGCCAGCAGCGTAGGAAGCGGGGGGGCAGGAGATACGCAGTATTTT.

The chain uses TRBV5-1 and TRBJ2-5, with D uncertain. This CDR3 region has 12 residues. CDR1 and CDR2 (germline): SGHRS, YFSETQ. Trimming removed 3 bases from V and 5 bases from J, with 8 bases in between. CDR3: CASSSSAETQYF. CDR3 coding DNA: TGCGCCAGCAGCTCCTCCGCGGAGACCCAGTACTTC.

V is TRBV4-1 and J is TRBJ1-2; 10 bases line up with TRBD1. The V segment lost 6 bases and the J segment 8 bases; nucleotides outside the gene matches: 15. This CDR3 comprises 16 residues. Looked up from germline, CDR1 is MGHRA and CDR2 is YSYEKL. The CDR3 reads CASRSGPGTGVGGYTF. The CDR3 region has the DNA TGCGCCAGCAGATCGGGGCCGGGGACAGGGGTGGGAGGCTACACCTTC.

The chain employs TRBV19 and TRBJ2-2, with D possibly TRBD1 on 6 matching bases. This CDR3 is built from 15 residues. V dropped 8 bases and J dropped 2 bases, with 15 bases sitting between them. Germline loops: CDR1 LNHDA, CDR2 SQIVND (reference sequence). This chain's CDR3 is CASSLSGVNTGELFF. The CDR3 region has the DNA TGTGCCAGTTCCTTGTCAGGGGTAAACACCGGGGAGCTGTTTTTT.

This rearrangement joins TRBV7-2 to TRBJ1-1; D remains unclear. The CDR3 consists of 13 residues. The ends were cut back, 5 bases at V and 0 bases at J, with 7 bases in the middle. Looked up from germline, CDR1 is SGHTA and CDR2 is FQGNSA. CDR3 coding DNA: TGTGCCAGCAGCCCTGAGATGAACACTGAAGCTTTCTTT. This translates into CASSPEMNTEAFF. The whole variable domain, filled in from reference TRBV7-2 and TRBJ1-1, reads GAGVSQSPSNKVTEKGKDVELRCDPISGHTALYWYRQSLGQGLEFLIYFQGNSAPDKSGLPSDRFSAERTGGSVSTLTIQRTQQEDSAVYLCASSPEMNTEAFFGQGTRLTVV.

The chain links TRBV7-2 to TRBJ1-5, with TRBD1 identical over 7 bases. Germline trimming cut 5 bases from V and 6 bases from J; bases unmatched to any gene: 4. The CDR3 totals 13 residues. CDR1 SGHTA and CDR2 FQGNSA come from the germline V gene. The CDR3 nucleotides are TGTGCCAGCAGCCGGGACAGAACTCAGCCCCAGCATTTT. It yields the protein CASSRDRTQPQHF.

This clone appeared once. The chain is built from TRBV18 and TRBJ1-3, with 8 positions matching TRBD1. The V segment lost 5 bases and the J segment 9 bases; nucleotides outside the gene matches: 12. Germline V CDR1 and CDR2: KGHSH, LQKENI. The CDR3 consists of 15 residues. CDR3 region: CASSATGTGGSTIYF. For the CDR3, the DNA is TGTGCCAGCTCAGCCACCGGGACAGGCGGTTCCACCATATATTTT.

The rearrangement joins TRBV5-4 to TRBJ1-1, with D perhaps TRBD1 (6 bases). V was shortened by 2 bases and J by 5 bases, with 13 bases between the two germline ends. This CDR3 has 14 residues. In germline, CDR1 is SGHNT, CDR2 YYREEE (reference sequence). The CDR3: CASSLWGPGTEAFF. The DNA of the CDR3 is TGTGCCAGCAGCTTATGGGGGCCGGGGACTGAAGCTTTCTTT.

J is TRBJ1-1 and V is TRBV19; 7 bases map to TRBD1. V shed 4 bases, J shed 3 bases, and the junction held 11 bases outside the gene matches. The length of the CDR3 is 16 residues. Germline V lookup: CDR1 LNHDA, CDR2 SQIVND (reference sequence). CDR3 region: CASSTYHDREDTEAFF. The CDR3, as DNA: TGTGCCAGTAGTACCTATCATGACAGGGAGGACACTGAAGCTTTCTTT.

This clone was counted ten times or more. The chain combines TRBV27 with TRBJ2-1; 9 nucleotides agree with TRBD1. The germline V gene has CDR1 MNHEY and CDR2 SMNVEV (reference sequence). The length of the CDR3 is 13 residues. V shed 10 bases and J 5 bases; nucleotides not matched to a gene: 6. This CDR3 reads CAIGTGWNNEQFF. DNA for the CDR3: TGTGCCATCGGGACAGGGTGGAACAATGAGCAGTTCTTC.

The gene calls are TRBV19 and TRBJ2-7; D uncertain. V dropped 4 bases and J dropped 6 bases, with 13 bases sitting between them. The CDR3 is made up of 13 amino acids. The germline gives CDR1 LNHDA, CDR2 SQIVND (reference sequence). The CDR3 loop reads CASSSTLEREQYF. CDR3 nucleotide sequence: TGTGCCAGTAGTAGCACGTTGGAGCGCGAGCAGTACTTC.

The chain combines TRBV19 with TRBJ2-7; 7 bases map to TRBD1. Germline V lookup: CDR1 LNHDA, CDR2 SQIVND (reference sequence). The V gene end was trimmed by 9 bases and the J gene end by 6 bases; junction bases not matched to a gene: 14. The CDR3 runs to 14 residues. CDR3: CAREVETGSGEQYF. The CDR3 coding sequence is TGTGCCAGAGAGGTAGAGACAGGGTCTGGCGAGCAGTACTTC.

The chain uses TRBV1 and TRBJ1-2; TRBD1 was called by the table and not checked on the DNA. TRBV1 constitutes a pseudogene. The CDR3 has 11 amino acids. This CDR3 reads CTIHGTGGYTF. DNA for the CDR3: TGCACCATCCACGGGACAGGGGGCTACACCTTC.

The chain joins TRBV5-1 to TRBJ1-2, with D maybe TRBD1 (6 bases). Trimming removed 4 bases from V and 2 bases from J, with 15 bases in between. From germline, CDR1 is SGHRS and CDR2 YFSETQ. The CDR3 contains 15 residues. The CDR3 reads CASSRLGGPNYGYTF. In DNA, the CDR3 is TGCGCCAGCAGCCGTCTCGGGGGGCCAAACTATGGCTACACCTTC.